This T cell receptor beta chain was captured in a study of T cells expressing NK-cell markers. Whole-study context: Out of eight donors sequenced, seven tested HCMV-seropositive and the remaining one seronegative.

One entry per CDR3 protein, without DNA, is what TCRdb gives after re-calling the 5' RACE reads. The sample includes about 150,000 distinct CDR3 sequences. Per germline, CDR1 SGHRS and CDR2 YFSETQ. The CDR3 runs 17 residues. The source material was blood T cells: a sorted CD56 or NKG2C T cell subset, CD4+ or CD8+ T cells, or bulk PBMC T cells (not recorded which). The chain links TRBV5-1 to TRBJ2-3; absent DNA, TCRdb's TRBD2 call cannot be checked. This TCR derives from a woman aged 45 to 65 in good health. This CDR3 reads CASSLPLGEGSTDTQYF.